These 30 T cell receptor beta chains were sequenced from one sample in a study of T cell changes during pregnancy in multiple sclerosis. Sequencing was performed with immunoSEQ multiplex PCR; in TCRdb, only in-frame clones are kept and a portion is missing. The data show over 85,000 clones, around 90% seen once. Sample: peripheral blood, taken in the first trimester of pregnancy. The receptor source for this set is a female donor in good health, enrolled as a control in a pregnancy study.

CDR3 in amino acids: CASSQDPGERTSGGVGETQYF. Here the CDR3 DNA reads TGTGCCAGCAGCCAAGATCCGGGGGAAAGGACTAGCGGGGGTGTGGGAGAGACCCAGTACTTC. The gene calls are TRBV4-2 and TRBJ2-5, with TRBD2 matching over 13 bases. Germline CDR1 reads LGHNA; CDR2 reads YNFKEQ. V lost 0 bases, J lost 4 bases, and 17 bases stayed unmatched. The CDR3 extends over 21 amino acids.

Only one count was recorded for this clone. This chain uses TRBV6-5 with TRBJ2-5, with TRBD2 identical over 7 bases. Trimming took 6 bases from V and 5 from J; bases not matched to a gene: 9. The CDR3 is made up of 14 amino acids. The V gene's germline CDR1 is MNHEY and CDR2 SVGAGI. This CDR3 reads CASRTPGGLETQYF. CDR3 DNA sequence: TGTGCCAGCAGGACTCCGGGGGGTTTGGAGACCCAGTACTTC.

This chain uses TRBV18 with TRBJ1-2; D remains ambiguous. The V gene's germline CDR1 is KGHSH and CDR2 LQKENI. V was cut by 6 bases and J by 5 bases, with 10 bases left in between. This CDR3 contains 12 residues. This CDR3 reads CASSNSLYGYTF. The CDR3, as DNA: TGTGCCAGCTCCAACAGCTTGTATGGCTACACCTTC.

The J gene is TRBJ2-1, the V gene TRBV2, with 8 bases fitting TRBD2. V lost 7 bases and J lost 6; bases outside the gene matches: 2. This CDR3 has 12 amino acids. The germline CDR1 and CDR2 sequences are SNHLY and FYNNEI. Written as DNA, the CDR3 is TGTGCCAGCACGGGAGGGGTCAATGAGCAGTTCTTC. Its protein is CASTGGVNEQFF. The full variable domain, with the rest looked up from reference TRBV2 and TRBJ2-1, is EPEVTQTPSHQVTQMGQEVILRCVPISNHLYFYWYRQILGQKVEFLVSFYNNEISEKSEIFDDQFSVERPDGSNFTLKIRSTKLEDSAMYFCASTGGVNEQFFGPGTRLTVL.

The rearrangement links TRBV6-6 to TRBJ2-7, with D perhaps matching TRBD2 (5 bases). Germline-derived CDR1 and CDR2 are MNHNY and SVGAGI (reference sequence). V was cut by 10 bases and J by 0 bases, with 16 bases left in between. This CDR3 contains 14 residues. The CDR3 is CATLARVSSYEQYF. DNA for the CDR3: TGTGCCACCTTAGCGAGGGTTAGCTCCTACGAGCAGTACTTC.

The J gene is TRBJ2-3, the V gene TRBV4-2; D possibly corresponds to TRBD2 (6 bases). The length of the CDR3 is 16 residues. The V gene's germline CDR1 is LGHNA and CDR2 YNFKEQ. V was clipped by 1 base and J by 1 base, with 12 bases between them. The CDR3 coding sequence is TGTGCCAGCAGCCAAGGGGAGGCAGGGCGCACAGATACGCAGTATTTT. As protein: CASSQGEAGRTDTQYF.

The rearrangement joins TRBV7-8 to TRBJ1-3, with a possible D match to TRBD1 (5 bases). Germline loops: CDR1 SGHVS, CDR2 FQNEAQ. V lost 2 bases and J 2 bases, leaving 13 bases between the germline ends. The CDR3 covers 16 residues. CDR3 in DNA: TGTGCCAGCAGCTTAAATAATGCGGGGGCTGGAAACACCATATATTTT. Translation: CASSLNNAGAGNTIYF.

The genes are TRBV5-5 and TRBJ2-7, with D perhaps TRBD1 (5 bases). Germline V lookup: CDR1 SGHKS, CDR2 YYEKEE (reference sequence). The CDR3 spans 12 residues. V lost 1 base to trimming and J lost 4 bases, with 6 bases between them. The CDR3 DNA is TGTGCCAGCAGCTTGCAGGGTTACGAGCAGTACTTC. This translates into CASSLQGYEQYF.

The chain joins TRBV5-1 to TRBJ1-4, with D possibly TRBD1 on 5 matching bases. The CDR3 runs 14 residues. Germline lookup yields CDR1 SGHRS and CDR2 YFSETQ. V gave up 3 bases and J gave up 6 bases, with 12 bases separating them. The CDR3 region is CASSSGSGYEKLFF. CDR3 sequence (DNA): TGCGCCAGCAGCTCCGGGTCAGGGTATGAAAAACTGTTTTTT.

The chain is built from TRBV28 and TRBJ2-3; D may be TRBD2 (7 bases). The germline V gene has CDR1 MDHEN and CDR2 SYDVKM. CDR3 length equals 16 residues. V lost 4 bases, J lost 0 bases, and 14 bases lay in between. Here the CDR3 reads CASSSGWGGSTDTQYF. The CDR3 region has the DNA TGTGCCAGCAGTTCCGGGTGGGGGGGCAGCACAGATACGCAGTATTTT.

CDR3 sequence (DNA): TGTGCCAGCAGTACTCCCCGGGAGATCCAACAGCCCCAGCATTTT. This codes for CASSTPREIQQPQHF. This chain connects TRBV28 to TRBJ1-5; D not certain. Germline CDR1 and CDR2: MDHEN and SYDVKM. V shed 5 bases and J shed 7 bases, with 18 bases lying between them. There are 15 residues in the CDR3.

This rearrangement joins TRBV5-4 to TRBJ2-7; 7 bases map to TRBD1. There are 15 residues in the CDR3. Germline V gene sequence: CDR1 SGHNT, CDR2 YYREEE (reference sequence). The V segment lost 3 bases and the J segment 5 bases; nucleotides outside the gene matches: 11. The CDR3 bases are TGTGCCAGCAGCTCCGACCCAGGGGGAACTGACGAGCAGTACTTC. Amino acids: CASSSDPGGTDEQYF.

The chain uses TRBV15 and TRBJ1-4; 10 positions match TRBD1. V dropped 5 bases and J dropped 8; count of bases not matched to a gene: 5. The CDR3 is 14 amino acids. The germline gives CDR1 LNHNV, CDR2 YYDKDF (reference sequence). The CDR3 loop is CATSGQGEREKLFF. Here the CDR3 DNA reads TGTGCCACCAGCGGACAGGGGGAGAGAGAAAAACTGTTTTTT. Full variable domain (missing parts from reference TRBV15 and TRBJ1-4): DAMVIQNPRYQVTQFGKPVTLSCSQTLNHNVMYWYQQKSSQAPKLLFHYYDKDFNNEADTPDNFQSRRPNTSFCFLDIRSPGLGDTAMYLCATSGQGEREKLFFGSGTQLSVL.

The CDR3 DNA reads TGCGCCAGCAGCCATGGGACAGGGGGCGATGGCTACACCTTC. This codes for CASSHGTGGDGYTF. The chain couples TRBV4-3 to TRBJ1-2, with TRBD1 matching over 12 bases. The germline V gene encodes CDR1 LGHNA and CDR2 YSLEER. The CDR3 is 14 amino acids. Trimming removed 3 bases from V and 6 bases from J; junction bases left unmatched: 2.

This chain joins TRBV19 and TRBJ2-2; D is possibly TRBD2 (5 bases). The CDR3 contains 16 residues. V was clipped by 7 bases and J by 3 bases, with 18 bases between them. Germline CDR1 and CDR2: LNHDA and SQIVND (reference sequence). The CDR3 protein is CASKRIGPSDTGELFF. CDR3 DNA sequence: TGTGCCAGTAAGCGGATCGGACCTTCGGACACCGGGGAGCTGTTTTTT.

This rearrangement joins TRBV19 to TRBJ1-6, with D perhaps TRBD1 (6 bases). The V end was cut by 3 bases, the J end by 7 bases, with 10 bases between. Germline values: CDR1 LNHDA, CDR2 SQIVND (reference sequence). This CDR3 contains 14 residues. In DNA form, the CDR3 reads TGTGCCAGTAGTATCGGGACAAAGAATTCACCCCTCCACTTT. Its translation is CASSIGTKNSPLHF.

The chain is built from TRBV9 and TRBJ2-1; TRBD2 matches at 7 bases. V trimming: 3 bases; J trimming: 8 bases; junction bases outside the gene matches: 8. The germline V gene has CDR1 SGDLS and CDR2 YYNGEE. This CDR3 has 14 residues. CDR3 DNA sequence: TGTGCCAGCAGCGCCGCCGGGAGGAACGATGAGCAGTTCTTC. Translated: CASSAAGRNDEQFF.

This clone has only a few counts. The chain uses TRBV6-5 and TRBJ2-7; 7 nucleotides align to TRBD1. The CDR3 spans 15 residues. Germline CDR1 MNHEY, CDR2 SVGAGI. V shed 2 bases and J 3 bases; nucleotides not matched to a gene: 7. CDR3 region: CASSYESRQGYEQYF. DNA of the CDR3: TGTGCCAGCAGTTACGAAAGCCGACAGGGCTACGAGCAGTACTTC.

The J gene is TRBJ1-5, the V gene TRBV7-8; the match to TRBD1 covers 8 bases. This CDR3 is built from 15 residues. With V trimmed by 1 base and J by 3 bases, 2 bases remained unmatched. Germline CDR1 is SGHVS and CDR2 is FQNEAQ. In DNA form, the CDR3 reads TGTGCCAGCAGCTTAGTGACAGGGGTCAATCAGCCCCAGCATTTT. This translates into CASSLVTGVNQPQHF.

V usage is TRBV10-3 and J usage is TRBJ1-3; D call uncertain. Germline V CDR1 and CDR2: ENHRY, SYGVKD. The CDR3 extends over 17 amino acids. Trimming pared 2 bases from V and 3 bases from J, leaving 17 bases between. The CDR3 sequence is CAISEPPRRSGGNTIYF. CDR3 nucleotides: TGTGCCATCAGTGAGCCGCCCCGACGATCGGGTGGAAACACCATATATTTT.

The CDR3 DNA sequence: TGTGCCAAGGGACTACCCTACGAGCAGTACTTC. The encoded protein is CAKGLPYEQYF. The gene calls are TRBV2 and TRBJ2-7; 7 positions match TRBD2. Germline lookup yields CDR1 SNHLY and CDR2 FYNNEI. V lost 10 bases and J lost 2; bases outside the gene matches: 2. The CDR3 is 11 residues long. The full variable domain, in which reference TRBV2 and TRBJ2-7 provide the parts outside the CDR3, is EPEVTQTPSHQVTQMGQEVILRCVPISNHLYFYWYRQILGQKVEFLVSFYNNEISEKSEIFDDQFSVERPDGSNFTLKIRSTKLEDSAMYFCAKGLPYEQYFGPGTRLTVT.

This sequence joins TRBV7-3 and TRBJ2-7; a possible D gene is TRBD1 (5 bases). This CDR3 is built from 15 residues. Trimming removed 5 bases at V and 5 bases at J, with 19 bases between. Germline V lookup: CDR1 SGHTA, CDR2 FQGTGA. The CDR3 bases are TGTGCCAGCAGCCGTAACCCGGACACCGCCCACGAGCAGTACTTC. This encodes CASSRNPDTAHEQYF.

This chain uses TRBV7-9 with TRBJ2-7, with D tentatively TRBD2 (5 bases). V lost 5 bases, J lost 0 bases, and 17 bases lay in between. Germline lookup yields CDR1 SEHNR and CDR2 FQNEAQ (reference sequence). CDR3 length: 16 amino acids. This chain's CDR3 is CASSASRGGSSYEQYF. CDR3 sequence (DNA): TGTGCCAGCAGCGCCTCCCGAGGCGGGTCCTCCTACGAGCAGTACTTC.

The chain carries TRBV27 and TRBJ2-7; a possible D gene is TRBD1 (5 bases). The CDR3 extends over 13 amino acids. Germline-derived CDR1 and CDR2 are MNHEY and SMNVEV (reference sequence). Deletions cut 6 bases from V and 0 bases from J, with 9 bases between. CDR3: CASRKDSSYEQYF. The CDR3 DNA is TGTGCCAGCAGAAAAGACAGCTCCTACGAGCAGTACTTC.

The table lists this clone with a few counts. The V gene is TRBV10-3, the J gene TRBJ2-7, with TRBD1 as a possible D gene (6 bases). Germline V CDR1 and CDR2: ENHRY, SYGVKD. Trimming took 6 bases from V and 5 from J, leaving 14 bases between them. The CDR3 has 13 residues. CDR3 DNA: TGTGCCATCAGCCGGGACATGATGCACGAGCAGTACTTC. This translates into CAISRDMMHEQYF.

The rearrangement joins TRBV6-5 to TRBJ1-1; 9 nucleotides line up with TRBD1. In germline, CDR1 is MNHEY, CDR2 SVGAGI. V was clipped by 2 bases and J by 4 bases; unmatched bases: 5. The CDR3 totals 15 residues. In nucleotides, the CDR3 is TGTGCCAGCAGTTACCTGACAGGGGGGACCACTGAAGCTTTCTTT. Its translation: CASSYLTGGTTEAFF.

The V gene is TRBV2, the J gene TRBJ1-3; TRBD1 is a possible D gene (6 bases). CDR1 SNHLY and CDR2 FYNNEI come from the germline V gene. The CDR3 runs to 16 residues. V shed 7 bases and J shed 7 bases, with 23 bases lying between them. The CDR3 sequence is CASTLSGQLRGNTIYF. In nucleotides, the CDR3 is TGTGCCAGCACTTTATCGGGACAATTAAGGGGTAACACCATATATTTT. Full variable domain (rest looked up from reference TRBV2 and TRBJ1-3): EPEVTQTPSHQVTQMGQEVILRCVPISNHLYFYWYRQILGQKVEFLVSFYNNEISEKSEIFDDQFSVERPDGSNFTLKIRSTKLEDSAMYFCASTLSGQLRGNTIYFGEGSWLTVV.

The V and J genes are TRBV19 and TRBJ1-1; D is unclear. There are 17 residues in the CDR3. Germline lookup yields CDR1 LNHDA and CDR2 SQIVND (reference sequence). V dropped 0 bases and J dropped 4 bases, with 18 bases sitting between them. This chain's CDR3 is CASSIDWSGTRGTEAFF. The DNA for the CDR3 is TGTGCCAGTAGTATAGATTGGTCGGGCACCCGGGGCACTGAAGCTTTCTTT.

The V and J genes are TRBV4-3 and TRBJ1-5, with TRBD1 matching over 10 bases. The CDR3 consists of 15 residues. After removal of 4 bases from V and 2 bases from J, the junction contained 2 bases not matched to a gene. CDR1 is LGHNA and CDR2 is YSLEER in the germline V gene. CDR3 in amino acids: CASSLGTGGNQPQHF. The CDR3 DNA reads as TGCGCCAGCAGCCTAGGGACAGGGGGCAATCAGCCCCAGCATTTT.

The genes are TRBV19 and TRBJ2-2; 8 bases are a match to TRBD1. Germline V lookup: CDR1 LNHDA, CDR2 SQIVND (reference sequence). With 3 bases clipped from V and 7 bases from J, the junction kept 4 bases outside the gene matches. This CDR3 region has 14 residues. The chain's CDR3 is CASSIWTGNGELFF. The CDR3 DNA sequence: TGTGCCAGTAGTATCTGGACAGGGAACGGGGAGCTGTTTTTT.